This note documents a single T cell receptor (beta chain) sequence. This entry is derived from a study of monozygotic twins with inflammatory bowel disease. Used for each TCR library was about 3.5 ug of total RNA. Using the 5' RACE reads, TCRdb records one entry per CDR3 protein without DNA. The sample includes 110,000 to 150,000 distinct CDR3 sequences. The length of the CDR3 is 15 residues. Germline V gene data show CDR1 as LGHNA and CDR2 as YSLEER. The source is a human donor with ulcerative colitis or Crohn's disease, or a healthy co-twin of an affected twin (not recorded which). The chain couples TRBV4-3 to TRBJ2-1. The specimen was blood. This CDR3 reads CASSQAQETYNEQFF.